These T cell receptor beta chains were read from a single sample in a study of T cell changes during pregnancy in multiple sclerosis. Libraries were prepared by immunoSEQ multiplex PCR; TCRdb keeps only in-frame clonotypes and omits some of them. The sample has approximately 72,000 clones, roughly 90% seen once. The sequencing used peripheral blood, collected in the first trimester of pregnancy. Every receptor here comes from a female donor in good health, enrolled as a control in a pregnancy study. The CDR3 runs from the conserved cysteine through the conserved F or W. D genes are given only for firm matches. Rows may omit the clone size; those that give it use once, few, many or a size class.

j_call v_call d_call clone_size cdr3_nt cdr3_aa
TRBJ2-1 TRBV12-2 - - TGTGCAAGTCGCGGTGGGACTAGCGGGAGGACGACTTACAATGAGCAGTTCTTC CASRGGTSGRTTYNEQFF
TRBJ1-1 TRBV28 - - TGTGCCAGCAGACCCGCGGGGGGAGTCACTGAAGCTTTCTTT CASRPAGGVTEAFF
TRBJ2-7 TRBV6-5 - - TGTGCCAGCGCTCGCCAACAGACCGTACCCTACGAGCAGTACTTC CASARQQTVPYEQYF
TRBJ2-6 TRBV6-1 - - TGTGCCAGCAGCCCAGTCGTGGGGGCCAACGTCCTGACTTTC CASSPVVGANVLTF
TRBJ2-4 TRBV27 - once TGTGCCAGCCTGGGGGCGGGCGAGGGGATTCAGTACTTC CASLGAGEGIQYF
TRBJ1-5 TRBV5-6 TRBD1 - TGTGCCAGCAGCTTACGGACAGGGGTCGGGTATCAGCCCCAGCATTTT CASSLRTGVGYQPQHF
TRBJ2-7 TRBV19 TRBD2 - TGTGCCAGTAGTATAGGGGCTAGCGGGAGCTACGAGCAGTACTTC CASSIGASGSYEQYF
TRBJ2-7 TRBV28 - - TGTGCCAGCAGTTTTTCCGGGACTGCCTCCTACGAGCAGTACTTC CASSFSGTASYEQYF
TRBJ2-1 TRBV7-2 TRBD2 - TGTGCCAGCAGCTTAGCAAGCGGGAGGTCTTACAATGAGCAGTTCTTC CASSLASGRSYNEQFF
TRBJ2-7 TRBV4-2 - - TGTGCCAGCAGCCAAGGTCGGCAGGGCTACGAGCAGTACTTC CASSQGRQGYEQYF
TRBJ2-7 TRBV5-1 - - TGCGCCAGCAGCATACTAGATCCAAGCTACGAGCAGTACTTC CASSILDPSYEQYF
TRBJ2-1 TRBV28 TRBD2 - TGTGCCAGCTCCGGGACTAGCGTCCATAGCTCCTACAATGAGCAGTTCTTC CASSGTSVHSSYNEQFF
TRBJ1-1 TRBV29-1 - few TGCAGCGTCCCGAATAAGGAGTGGAACACTGAAGCTTTCTTT CSVPNKEWNTEAFF
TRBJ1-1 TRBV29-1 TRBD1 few TGCAGCGTTGAGAGGGGGCCCACTGAAGCTTTCTTT CSVERGPTEAFF
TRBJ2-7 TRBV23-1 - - TGCGCCAGCAGTCAGAATCCCTCGGGGGACGGATGGGACGAGCAGTACTTC CASSQNPSGDGWDEQYF
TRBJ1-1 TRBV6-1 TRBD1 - TGTGCCAGCGAGAGGGGGCTGGACACTGAAGCTTTCTTT CASERGLDTEAFF
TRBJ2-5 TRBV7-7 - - TGTGCTAGCAGCCGACTATCGGGCGGCCTGGGGGAGACCCAGTACTTC CASSRLSGGLGETQYF
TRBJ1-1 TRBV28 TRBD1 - TGTGCCAGCAGTTCGTTAAATCTGTGGACAGGGGGGACTGAAGCTTTCTTT CASSSLNLWTGGTEAFF
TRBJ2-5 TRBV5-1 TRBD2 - TGCGCCAGCAGCATTCCGGGACTAGGGCCCTCGGCCCAGTACTTC CASSIPGLGPSAQYF
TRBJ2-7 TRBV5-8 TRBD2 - TGTGCCTTGGGGATAGCGGGAGTTTCCTACGAGCAGTACTTC CALGIAGVSYEQYF
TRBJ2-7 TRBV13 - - TGTGCCAGCAGCCCGGTTGGAAGCGGAGGTACCTACGAGCAGTACTTC CASSPVGSGGTYEQYF
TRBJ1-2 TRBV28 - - TGTGCCAGCAGTTGGCAGGCTAACTATGGCTACACCTTC CASSWQANYGYTF
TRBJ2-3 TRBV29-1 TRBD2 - TGCAGCGCTTGGACTAGCGGGAGGGCTAGCACAGATACGCAGTATTTT CSAWTSGRASTDTQYF
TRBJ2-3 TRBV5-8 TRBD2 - TGTGCCAGCAGCAGTATCGGGAGGTCAAGCACAGATACGCAGTATTTT CASSSIGRSSTDTQYF
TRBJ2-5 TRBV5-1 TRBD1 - TGCGCCAGCAGCCCCGGGCGGACAGGGGGAGAGACCCAGTACTTC CASSPGRTGGETQYF
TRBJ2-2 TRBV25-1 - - TGTGCCAGCAGTGACCCTTTCACCGGGGAGCTGTTTTTT CASSDPFTGELFF
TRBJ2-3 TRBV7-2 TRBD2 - TGTGCCAGCAGCTCGCTAGCGGGAGCGGATACGCAGTATTTT CASSSLAGADTQYF
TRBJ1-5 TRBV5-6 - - TGTGCCAGCAGTCTCTTGTCAGGGTCGGGCAATCAGCCCCAGCATTTT CASSLLSGSGNQPQHF
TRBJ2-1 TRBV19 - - TGTGCCAGCATTAGAGGGAGAGACTTCAATGAGCAGTTCTTC CASIRGRDFNEQFF
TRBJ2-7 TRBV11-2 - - TGTGCCAGCAGCTTAGGGCAGAAGCAGTACTTC CASSLGQKQYF
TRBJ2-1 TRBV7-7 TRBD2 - TGTGCTAGCAGCCGTATCGTCGGGAGGGCCGAAAACAATGAGCAGTTCTTC CASSRIVGRAENNEQFF
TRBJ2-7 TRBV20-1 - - TGCAGTGCTAGCCGGCAGGGCCAGTACTTC CSASRQGQYF
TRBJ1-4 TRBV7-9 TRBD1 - TGTGCCAGCAGCCCAGGACAGGGTAATGAAAAACTGTTTTTT CASSPGQGNEKLFF
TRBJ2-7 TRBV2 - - TGTGCCAGCAACCGACTAGGAGCTTTGTACGAGCAGTACTTC CASNRLGALYEQYF
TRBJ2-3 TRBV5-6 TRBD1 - TGTGCCAGCAGCTTGAGACCGGGACAGGCAAATACGCAGTATTTT CASSLRPGQANTQYF
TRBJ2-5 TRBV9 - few TGTGCCAGCAGCGTAGGGGGCACCCGCCAAGAGACCCAGTACTTC CASSVGGTRQETQYF
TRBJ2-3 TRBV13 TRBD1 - TGTGCCAGCAGCCCTGGACAGGGGGCAGATACGCAGTATTTT CASSPGQGADTQYF
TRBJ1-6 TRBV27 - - TGTGCCAGCAGTTTATCGGGGAGCTCCTATAATTCACCCCTCCACTTT CASSLSGSSYNSPLHF
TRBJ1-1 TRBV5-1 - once TGCGCCAGCAGCCCCACCTCCCGCGCGGCGACTGAAGCTTTCTTT CASSPTSRAATEAFF
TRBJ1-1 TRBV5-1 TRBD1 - TGCGCCAGCAGCTTCGGTACAGGGGGTCGCACTGAAGCTTTCTTT CASSFGTGGRTEAFF
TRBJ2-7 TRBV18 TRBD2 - TGTGCCAGCTCACCTCCCGGACTAGCGGGAGTTGCGTACTTC CASSPPGLAGVAYF
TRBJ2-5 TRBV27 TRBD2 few TGTGCCAGCAGTTTTTCCTTGACTAGCCGACAAGAGACCCAGTACTTC CASSFSLTSRQETQYF